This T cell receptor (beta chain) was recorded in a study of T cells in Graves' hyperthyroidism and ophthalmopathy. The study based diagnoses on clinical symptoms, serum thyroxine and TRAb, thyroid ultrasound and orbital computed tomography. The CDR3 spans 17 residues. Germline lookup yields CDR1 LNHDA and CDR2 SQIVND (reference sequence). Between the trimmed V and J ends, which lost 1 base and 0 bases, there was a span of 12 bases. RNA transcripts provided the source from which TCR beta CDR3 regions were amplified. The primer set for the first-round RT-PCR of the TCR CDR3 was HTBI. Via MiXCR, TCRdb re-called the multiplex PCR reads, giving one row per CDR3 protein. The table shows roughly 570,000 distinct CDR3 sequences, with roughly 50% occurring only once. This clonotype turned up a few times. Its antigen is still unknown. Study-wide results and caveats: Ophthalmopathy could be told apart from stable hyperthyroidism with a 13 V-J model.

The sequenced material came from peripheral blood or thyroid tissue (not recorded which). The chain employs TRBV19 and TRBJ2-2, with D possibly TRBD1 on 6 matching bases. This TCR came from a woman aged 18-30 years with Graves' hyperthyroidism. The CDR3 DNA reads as TGTGCCAGTAGTATAGGCCAGGGGTTCGCGAACACCGGGGAGCTGTTTTTT. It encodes CASSIGQGFANTGELFF.